This record covers a single TCR beta chain. Some clones are missing from TCRdb's copy, which holds only in-frame ones; the method was immunoSEQ multiplex PCR. The repertoire holds about 350,000 clones, roughly nine tenths seen once, with 3.9% in the top ten. The CDR3 is 11 amino acids. The V and J ends lost 1 base and 7 bases respectively, with 7 bases between them. Germline V gene lookup returns CDR1 GTSNPN and CDR2 SVGIG (reference sequence). This record belongs to a study of blood T cell repertoires in COVID-19. Study information: PBMCs, B-cell-depleted T cells, or T cells provided the cDNA or gDNA that made up the material.

The origin of this receptor is a woman in her sixties or seventies with COVID-19, enrolled during active disease. Sequenced input: peripheral blood. V is TRBV30 and J is TRBJ1-1; D unresolved. Here the CDR3 reads CAWSGGSEAFF. The CDR3 DNA reads TGTGCCTGGAGTGGAGGGAGTGAAGCTTTCTTT.